The sample holds one count of the clone carrying this TCR beta chain. This record belongs to a study of blood T cell repertoires in COVID-19. Study at large: Acute and convalescent COVID-19 specimens originated in the United States, Italy and Spain. Nucleic acid was either cDNA or gDNA, and it came from T cells, B-cell-depleted T cells, or PBMCs.

In the study's own analysis: For nucleated cells, counts were estimated from reference gene primer amplification. Measured with immunoSEQ multiplex PCR; TCRdb has only the in-frame clones, and not every one. That table is the source of V, J and clone size, and D and trimming were worked out from the DNA. The sample gives around 160,000 clones, around 91% of which show up once; 10% to 15% is in the top ten. The Seattle patients, enrolled during active infection, were followed longitudinally. This TCR was recovered from a man aged 18 to 30 with COVID-19, enrolled during active disease. The specimen sequenced was peripheral blood.

The CDR3 protein is CAWSGGRGYEQYF. The DNA for the CDR3 is TGTGCCTGGAGTGGAGGGAGAGGCTACGAGCAGTACTTC. The gene calls are TRBV30 and TRBJ2-7; D may be TRBD2 (5 bases). CDR1 and CDR2 (germline): GTSNPN, SVGIG (reference sequence). The germline V and J ends were trimmed by 1 base and 3 bases, with 10 bases remaining between them. This CDR3 spans 13 amino acids.